This TCR beta chain was recorded in a study of T cells in Graves' hyperthyroidism and ophthalmopathy. There were TCR beta CDR3 regions amplified from RNA transcripts. The primer set for the first-round RT-PCR of the TCR CDR3 was HTBI. TCRdb reanalysed the multiplex PCR reads using MiXCR and keeps one entry per CDR3 protein. Among some 300,000 distinct CDR3 sequences listed, roughly 15% were seen once. With respect to this clonotype: Its target is unknown.

The study's findings and limits: The blood repertoire included most of the expanded thyroid clonotypes above 0.001.

The CDR3 extends over 14 amino acids. Germline values: CDR1 KGHDR, CDR2 SFDVKD. The V gene lost 0 bases and the J gene lost 4 bases, with 6 bases spanning the gap. The rearrangement links TRBV24-1 to TRBJ2-1; the D is unclear. The TCR was taken from a man aged 25-45 years with Graves' hyperthyroidism. The sequenced sample consisted of blood. CDR3 nucleotide sequence: TGTGCCACCAGTGATTTGAGTGGTTACAATGAGCAGTTCTTC. This gives the protein CATSDLSGYNEQFF.